This TCR beta chain was obtained from a study of blood T cell repertoires in COVID-19. Study-level information: Acute and convalescent COVID-19 specimens originated in the United States, Italy and Spain. PBMCs, B-cell-depleted T cells, or T cells were the source of the cDNA or gDNA that made up the material.

Methods used by the authors: Amplification of reference gene primers was used by the study to estimate nucleated cell counts. Repertoires were generated with immunoSEQ multiplex PCR, while TCRdb's copy carries only in-frame clones and drops some. V, J and clone size are those of that table, while D and trimming were read from the DNA. The table shows about 110,000 clones, with about three quarters occurring only once. CDR1 is SGHNT, CDR2 YENEEA, per germline. The CDR3 sequence is 13 residues long. V was clipped by 3 bases and J by 3 bases, with 8 bases between them. The V and J genes are TRBV11-3 and TRBJ2-5, with D perhaps matching TRBD1 (6 bases). This TCR was recovered from a man between 70 and 80 years old with acute or convalescent COVID-19. Sequencing was done on a sample of peripheral blood. The CDR3: CASSLSGEETQYF. The DNA for the CDR3 is TGTGCCAGCAGCTTGTCAGGGGAAGAGACCCAGTACTTC.